This T cell receptor beta chain is drawn from a study of blood T cell repertoires in COVID-19. The length of the CDR3 is 19 residues. Per germline, CDR1 SGHRS and CDR2 YFSETQ. V was clipped by 0 bases and J by 0 bases, with 21 bases between them. Per the original methods: It was from reference gene primer amplification that nucleated cell counts were estimated. Sequenced by immunoSEQ multiplex PCR; TCRdb stores in-frame clones only, minus some. V and J calls and clone size are given by that table; D and trimming were obtained from the DNA. The repertoire holds under 70,000 clones, 73% seen once, with 11% to 15% in the top ten. This clone was observed a few times.

Sequencing was done on a sample of peripheral blood. This sequence joins TRBV5-1 and TRBJ1-1; maybe TRBD1 (5 bases). The source of this sequence is a woman in her seventies with acute or convalescent COVID-19. CDR3: CASSLGPGLPEPMNTEAFF. CDR3 DNA sequence: TGCGCCAGCAGCTTGGGCCCGGGACTTCCTGAACCCATGAACACTGAAGCTTTCTTT.